The rows below give T cell receptor beta chains drawn from one sample of a study of blood T cells in healthy people across ages. TCRdb reanalysed the 5' RACE reads using MiXCR and keeps one entry per CDR3 protein. The sample has approximately 880,000 distinct CDR3 sequences; about 48% are singletons. Sequenced material: blood. Receptors originate from a man aged 30 to 45 in good health. CDR3s include the opening cysteine and the closing phenylalanine or tryptophan. The D gene is left open where the match is weak. For some rows the clone size is stated as once, few or many, or as a class when expanded; others skip it.

size: few; D: TRBD2; V: TRBV9; J: TRBJ2-3; CDR3: CASSAGTSGGNTDTQYF; DNA: TGTGCCAGCAGCGCCGGGACTAGCGGGGGCAACACAGATACGCAGTATTTT
size: few; D: TRBD1; V: TRBV11-2; J: TRBJ2-1; CDR3: CASSLTGGGSNEQFF; DNA: TGTGCCAGCAGCCTGACAGGGGGCGGATCCAATGAGCAGTTCTTC
size: few; D: .; V: TRBV7-2; J: TRBJ2-5; CDR3: CASSLDPGSGTQYF; DNA: TGTGCCAGCAGCTTAGATCCGGGCTCGGGGACCCAGTACTTC
size: .; D: TRBD1; V: TRBV27; J: TRBJ2-4; CDR3: CASSPQTGGKNIQYF; DNA: TGCGCCAGCAGTCCTCAAACAGGGGGCAAAAACATTCAGTACTTC
size: .; D: TRBD2; V: TRBV6-5; J: TRBJ2-1; CDR3: CASSSPGTSEGEQFF; DNA: TGTGCCAGCAGTTCCCCCGGGACTAGCGAGGGTGAGCAGTTCTTC
size: few; D: TRBD1; V: TRBV12-3/TRBV12-4; J: TRBJ2-3; CDR3: CASSQDREADTQYF; DNA: TGTGCCAGCAGTCAGGACAGGGAGGCAGATACGCAGTATTTT
size: .; D: TRBD2; V: TRBV11-2; J: TRBJ2-3; CDR3: CASSFPRGGFDTDTQYF; DNA: TGTGCCAGCAGCTTCCCTCGGGGGGGTTTCGACACAGATACGCAGTATTTT
size: few; D: TRBD2; V: TRBV4-1; J: TRBJ2-1; CDR3: CASSPLGGSSYNEQFF; DNA: TGCGCCAGCAGCCCCCTGGGGGGGAGCTCCTACAATGAGCAGTTCTTC
size: .; D: .; V: TRBV7-2; J: TRBJ1-1; CDR3: CASSLLSMNTEAFF; DNA: TGTGCCAGCAGCTTACTCTCCATGAACACTGAAGCTTTCTTT
size: few; D: TRBD1; V: TRBV20-1; J: TRBJ2-5; CDR3: CSASPGTGGETQYF; DNA: TGCAGTGCTAGTCCCGGGACAGGGGGGGAGACCCAGTACTTC
size: .; D: .; V: TRBV11-3; J: TRBJ2-5; CDR3: CASSLPVHSYNEQYF; DNA: TGTGCCAGCAGCTTACCGGTCCACTCCTACAATGAGCAGTACTTC
size: .; D: TRBD2; V: TRBV27; J: TRBJ2-7; CDR3: CASSFPGGGEQYF; DNA: TGTGCCAGCAGTTTTCCGGGGGGAGGCGAGCAGTACTTC
size: few; D: .; V: TRBV9; J: TRBJ2-3; CDR3: CASSVAGSRTDTQYF; DNA: TGTGCCAGCAGCGTAGCCGGATCCCGCACAGATACGCAGTATTTT
size: .; D: .; V: TRBV29-1; J: TRBJ1-2; CDR3: CSVRRGGQLYTF; DNA: TGCAGCGTCAGAAGGGGGGGGCAGCTCTACACCTTC
size: .; D: .; V: TRBV29-1; J: TRBJ2-1; CDR3: CSVEIGRRGQFF; DNA: TGCAGCGTTGAAATCGGCCGCAGGGGGCAGTTCTTC
size: .; D: TRBD2; V: TRBV3-1; J: TRBJ2-1; CDR3: CASSQAAGGANEQFF; DNA: TGTGCCAGCAGCCAAGCTGCGGGGGGAGCCAATGAGCAGTTCTTC
size: few; D: .; V: TRBV18; J: TRBJ2-1; CDR3: CASSPTITQQFF; DNA: TGTGCCAGCTCACCGACTATTACCCAGCAGTTCTTC
size: .; D: .; V: TRBV9; J: TRBJ2-3; CDR3: CASSQGTVGGTQYF; DNA: TGTGCCAGCAGCCAAGGGACAGTGGGAGGTACGCAGTATTTT
size: .; D: TRBD1; V: TRBV7-9; J: TRBJ1-5; CDR3: CASSSGTGLGQPQHF; DNA: TGTGCCAGCAGTTCCGGGACAGGGTTGGGTCAGCCCCAGCATTTT
size: few; D: TRBD2; V: TRBV18; J: TRBJ2-4; CDR3: CASSPPGGVNIQYF; DNA: TGTGCCAGCTCACCACCGGGGGGGGTGAACATTCAGTACTTC
size: .; D: .; V: TRBV4-3; J: TRBJ1-1; CDR3: CASSQGQASATEAFF; DNA: TGCGCCAGCAGCCAAGGGCAGGCGTCGGCCACTGAAGCTTTCTTT
size: few; D: TRBD1; V: TRBV4-2; J: TRBJ2-3; CDR3: CASSQEGQGATDTQYF; DNA: TGTGCCAGCAGCCAAGAGGGACAGGGGGCCACAGATACGCAGTATTTT
size: .; D: .; V: TRBV11-2; J: TRBJ2-1; CDR3: CASSVGVGLDEQFF; DNA: TGTGCCAGCAGCGTAGGCGTAGGGTTGGATGAGCAGTTCTTC
size: .; D: .; V: TRBV10-3; J: TRBJ2-3; CDR3: CAVSARDTDTQYF; DNA: TGTGCCGTCAGTGCCAGGGACACAGATACGCAGTATTTT
size: few; D: TRBD1; V: TRBV6-2/TRBV6-3; J: TRBJ2-7; CDR3: CASTLDRGEYEQYF; DNA: TGTGCCAGCACCCTGGACAGGGGTGAGTACGAGCAGTACTTC
size: few; D: TRBD2; V: TRBV9; J: TRBJ2-5; CDR3: CASSVMGLQETQYF; DNA: TGTGCCAGCAGCGTGATGGGACTACAAGAGACCCAGTACTTC
size: few; D: TRBD1; V: TRBV5-1; J: TRBJ1-1; CDR3: CASSFEQGVGTEAFF; DNA: TGCGCCAGCAGCTTTGAACAGGGGGTTGGCACTGAAGCTTTCTTT
size: .; D: TRBD1; V: TRBV28; J: TRBJ2-4; CDR3: CASSTGGQYF; DNA: TGTGCCAGCAGTACAGGGGGGCAGTACTTC
size: few; D: .; V: TRBV4-1; J: TRBJ2-3; CDR3: CASAAEGDNTQYF; DNA: TGCGCCTCAGCCGCCGAGGGGGACAATACGCAGTATTTT
size: .; D: .; V: TRBV11-1; J: TRBJ1-2; CDR3: CASSHPTTGGNGYTF; DNA: TGTGCCAGCAGCCACCCGACGACAGGAGGTAATGGCTACACCTTC
size: .; D: .; V: TRBV12-3/TRBV12-4; J: TRBJ2-1; CDR3: CASSFPGALYNEQFF; DNA: TGTGCCAGCAGTTTTCCGGGGGCCCTCTACAATGAGCAGTTCTTC
size: .; D: TRBD2; V: TRBV3-1; J: TRBJ2-3; CDR3: CASSQASGDAQYF; DNA: TGTGCCAGCAGCCAGGCCAGCGGGGATGCGCAGTATTTT
size: once; D: TRBD2; V: TRBV7-9; J: TRBJ2-7; CDR3: CASSLVRASGTYEQYF; DNA: TGTGCCAGCAGCTTAGTCCGGGCTAGCGGGACCTACGAGCAGTACTTC
size: .; D: TRBD1; V: TRBV11-1; J: TRBJ2-3; CDR3: CANSLGQGRTDTQYF; DNA: TGTGCCAACAGCTTAGGACAGGGGCGCACAGATACGCAGTATTTT
size: .; D: .; V: TRBV18; J: TRBJ2-1; CDR3: CASSLRDGDFNEQFF; DNA: TGTGCCAGCTCACTTCGGGACGGTGATTTCAATGAGCAGTTCTTC
size: .; D: .; V: TRBV5-1; J: TRBJ2-5; CDR3: CASSFDEGRKTQYF; DNA: TGCGCCAGCAGCTTCGACGAGGGACGAAAGACCCAGTACTTC
size: .; D: TRBD2; V: TRBV12-3/TRBV12-4; J: TRBJ2-7; CDR3: CASSFSGGRLYEQYF; DNA: TGTGCCAGCAGTTTTAGCGGGGGGCGCCTCTACGAGCAGTACTTC
size: .; D: TRBD2; V: TRBV3-1; J: TRBJ2-2; CDR3: CASSPFGGASGELFF; DNA: TGTGCCAGCAGCCCCTTCGGGGGGGCGAGCGGGGAGCTGTTTTTT
size: .; D: .; V: TRBV6-5; J: TRBJ2-2; CDR3: CASSYDGANTGELFF; DNA: TGTGCCAGCAGTTACGACGGGGCGAACACCGGGGAGCTGTTTTTT
size: .; D: TRBD1; V: TRBV6-5; J: TRBJ1-2; CDR3: CASRVVGDRAHSGYTF; DNA: TGTGCCAGCAGAGTAGTGGGGGACAGGGCCCATTCTGGCTACACCTTC
size: few; D: .; V: TRBV19; J: TRBJ2-4; CDR3: CASSHGQLAKNIQYF; DNA: TGTGCCAGTAGTCATGGACAGCTAGCCAAAAACATTCAGTACTTC
size: .; D: .; V: TRBV6-1; J: TRBJ2-1; CDR3: CASFLGQNEQFF; DNA: TGTGCCAGCTTCCTAGGACAGAATGAGCAGTTCTTC
size: .; D: .; V: TRBV20-1; J: TRBJ2-7; CDR3: CSARDGQGAYEQYF; DNA: TGCAGTGCTAGAGATGGGCAAGGGGCCTACGAGCAGTACTTC
size: once; D: .; V: TRBV21-1; J: TRBJ1-5; CDR3: CASNPGPQHF; DNA: TGTGCCAGCAACCCGGGGCCCCAGCATTTT
size: few; D: .; V: TRBV3-1; J: TRBJ2-4; CDR3: CASSPVGVGIQYF; DNA: TGTGCCAGCAGCCCAGTGGGGGTTGGCATTCAGTACTTC
size: once; D: .; V: TRBV4-2; J: TRBJ1-2; CDR3: CASSQDMGYGYTF; DNA: TGTGCCAGCAGCCAAGATATGGGTTATGGCTACACCTTC
size: .; D: .; V: TRBV28; J: TRBJ2-1; CDR3: CASRLLDRHNEQFF; DNA: TGTGCCAGCAGGTTACTCGACAGGCACAATGAGCAGTTCTTC